These 21 T cell receptor beta chains were sequenced from one sample in a study of blood T cell repertoires in COVID-19 (dated by TCRdb to the early 2020s). Libraries came from the immunoSEQ multiplex PCR assay. The clones in this table, taken by TCRdb from immuneACCESS, are in-frame only. Not every clone is retained; where verified, under half of the shortfall comes from an unresolved V gene, and the cause of the rest is unknown. The sample table shows some 150,000 clones, and around four fifths are seen once. The top ten hold less than 2.5% of the sample. The sequencing input was peripheral blood. The receptors were gathered from a man in his 70s with acute or convalescent COVID-19.

A single count supports this clone. This chain uses TRBV6-6 with TRBJ1-3, with D hard to call. CDR3 length: 14 amino acids. Germline V CDR1 and CDR2: MNHNY, SVGAGI (reference sequence). The ends were cut back, 6 bases at V and 3 bases at J, with 12 bases in the middle. The CDR3 DNA sequence: TGTGCCAGCAGCAAACCGGAGGATGGAAACACCATATATTTT. Translated: CASSKPEDGNTIYF.

This clone occurred a few times. This chain connects TRBV6-5 to TRBJ1-2; possible D gene TRBD1, 5 bases. The V gene's germline CDR1 is MNHEY and CDR2 SVGAGI. The V end lost 8 bases, the J end lost 1 base, and 11 bases lay between the germline ends. CDR3 size: 13 residues. Written as DNA, the CDR3 is TGTGCCAGCGGGGGGGGATATAACTATGGCTACACCTTC. Translating it yields CASGGGYNYGYTF.

The CDR3 region has the DNA TGTGCCAGCAGCTTCGGACAGGGGGCCCCTGAAGGCTACACCTTC. It translates to CASSFGQGAPEGYTF. The chain carries TRBV5-8 and TRBJ1-2; 11 bases map to TRBD1. The V and J ends lost 2 bases and 8 bases, in that order; junction bases with no gene match: 8. The CDR3 is 15 amino acids. Germline V gives CDR1 SGHTS, CDR2 YDEGEE.

The chain carries TRBV28 and TRBJ1-4; D remains ambiguous. Trimming removed 5 bases from V and 3 bases from J, with 7 bases in between. Germline CDR1 and CDR2: MDHEN and SYDVKM. The CDR3 covers 13 residues. CDR3 sequence (DNA): TGTGCCAGCAGTCTAACAGCTAATGAAAAACTGTTTTTT. Translated: CASSLTANEKLFF.

This chain links TRBV18 with TRBJ1-1; D is perhaps TRBD1 (5 bases). Germline CDR1 reads KGHSH; CDR2 reads LQKENI. This CDR3 comprises 18 residues. V lost 6 bases and J 1 base, leaving 24 bases between the germline ends. The CDR3 region has the DNA TGTGCCAGCTCCCCCCAAATGGGGGGGTCTATAACGAACACTGAAGCTTTCTTT. Translating it yields CASSPQMGGSITNTEAFF.

The chain has TRBV6-5 and TRBJ1-6, with 8 bases fitting TRBD1. Germline V CDR1 and CDR2: MNHEY, SVGAGI. The CDR3 consists of 15 residues. V was pared by 6 bases and J by 6 bases, with 7 bases of the junction left unmatched. CDR3 DNA: TGTGCCAGCAGGATGACAGGGGCCGGTAATTCACCCCTCCACTTT. It translates to CASRMTGAGNSPLHF.

Only one count was recorded for this clone. This chain joins TRBV6-5 and TRBJ1-2; perhaps TRBD1 as D (5 bases). Trimming took off 7 bases at V and 5 bases at J, with 11 bases between the two ends. Germline loops: CDR1 MNHEY, CDR2 SVGAGI. CDR3 length: 12 residues. Written as DNA, the CDR3 is TGTGCCAGCACGGACACCAAGTATGGCTACACCTTC. This sequence encodes CASTDTKYGYTF.

The V call is TRBV24-1, the J call TRBJ2-3; the D is unclear. The CDR3 spans 13 residues. With 4 bases removed from V and 4 bases from J, the gap between germline ends came to 8 bases. Germline V gene sequence: CDR1 KGHDR, CDR2 SFDVKD. For the CDR3, the DNA is TGTGCCACCAGTGACACCCTAGCAGATACGCAGTATTTT. This codes for CATSDTLADTQYF.

CDR3 amino acids: CSVDATGGVTEAFF. CDR3 DNA sequence: TGCAGCGTTGATGCAACAGGGGGTGTAACTGAAGCTTTCTTT. This chain links TRBV29-1 with TRBJ1-1; 8 nucleotides match TRBD1. The CDR3 sequence is 14 residues long. CDR1 SQVTM and CDR2 ANQGSEA come from the germline V gene. V was clipped by 3 bases and J by 5 bases; unmatched bases: 8.

This clone has a handful of counts. V is TRBV5-4 and J is TRBJ1-1; the D gene is possibly TRBD1 (6 bases). V gave up 2 bases and J gave up 1 base, with 9 bases separating them. The germline V gene encodes CDR1 SGHNT and CDR2 YYREEE (reference sequence). The CDR3 extends over 14 amino acids. CDR3 DNA: TGTGCCAGCAGCTTCTCGACAGGGAACACTGAAGCTTTCTTT. It specifies CASSFSTGNTEAFF.

This chain links TRBV30 with TRBJ1-5, with 7 bases that match TRBD1. The CDR3 is 14 residues long. Germline V gene lookup returns CDR1 GTSNPN and CDR2 SVGIG (reference sequence). The ends lost 4 bases at V and 4 bases at J; junction bases unmatched: 7. CDR3 loop: CAWNTGTENQPQHF. Here the CDR3 DNA reads TGTGCCTGGAATACCGGGACAGAGAATCAGCCCCAGCATTTT.

In its sample, this clone was seen once. The rearrangement uses TRBV2 and TRBJ1-4, with 10 bases identical to TRBD1. Trimming took 6 bases from V and 11 from J; bases not matched to a gene: 9. The germline V gene encodes CDR1 SNHLY and CDR2 FYNNEI. The CDR3 runs 14 residues. CDR3 coding DNA: TGTGCCAGCAGGAATCAGGGACAGGGGAGGAAACTGTTTTTT. This encodes CASRNQGQGRKLFF.

The chain uses TRBV28 and TRBJ1-2; 8 bases match TRBD1. Germline assignment: CDR1 MDHEN and CDR2 SYDVKM. The CDR3 loop spans 14 amino acids. V trimming: 2 bases; J trimming: 8 bases; junction bases outside the gene matches: 7. The CDR3 region is CASSLLQGAWGYTF. The CDR3, as DNA: TGTGCCAGCAGTTTACTTCAGGGGGCGTGGGGCTACACCTTC.

CDR3 coding DNA: TGTGCCAGCTCCCCGCCATCCCTGAGTGGCAATGAGCAGTTCTTC. Translated: CASSPPSLSGNEQFF. The gene calls are TRBV18 and TRBJ2-1; D is ambiguous. There are 15 residues in the CDR3. Trimming took 6 bases from V and 6 from J, leaving 18 bases between them. Germline CDR1 and CDR2: KGHSH and LQKENI.

This sequence joins TRBV4-1 and TRBJ2-3; 9 bases match TRBD2. CDR3 length: 18 amino acids. V dropped 1 base and J dropped 6; count of bases not matched to a gene: 14. CDR1 is MGHRA and CDR2 is YSYEKL in the germline V gene. As DNA, the CDR3 is TGCGCCAGCAGCCAAGGGGAGATTGGGCTAGCGGGACGCGATACGCAGTATTTT. Amino acid sequence: CASSQGEIGLAGRDTQYF.

The V and J genes are TRBV27 and TRBJ1-4; D gene uncertain. Germline V gene lookup returns CDR1 MNHEY and CDR2 SMNVEV (reference sequence). The CDR3 is 14 residues long. The V and J ends lost 3 bases and 3 bases respectively, with 8 bases between them. The CDR3 DNA reads as TGTGCCAGCAGTTTGCGTCGTTCTAATGAAAAACTGTTTTTT. Translated: CASSLRRSNEKLFF.

The chain has TRBV19 and TRBJ2-5; D unresolved. The CDR3 has 15 residues. Trimming shortened V by 4 bases and J by 2 bases, and 14 bases separated the two germline ends. Per the germline V gene, CDR1 is LNHDA and CDR2 is SQIVND (reference sequence). CDR3 in amino acids: CASSTQVNLQETQYF. DNA of the CDR3: TGTGCCAGTAGTACTCAGGTGAACCTTCAAGAGACCCAGTACTTC. The entire variable domain, with the rest obtained from reference TRBV19 and TRBJ2-5, is as follows: DGGITQSPKYLFRKEGQNVTLSCEQNLNHDAMYWYRQDPGQGLRLIYYSQIVNDFQKGDIAEGYSVSREKKESFPLTVTSAQKNPTAFYLCASSTQVNLQETQYFGPGTRLLVL.

The J gene is TRBJ1-2, the V gene TRBV27; tentative D call: TRBD1 (6 bases). Trimming cost V 3 bases and J 8 bases, with 19 bases left between them. The CDR3 totals 15 residues. CDR1 MNHEY and CDR2 SMNVEV come from the germline V gene (reference sequence). This chain's CDR3 is CASSFLSGGAWGYTF. The CDR3 DNA sequence: TGTGCCAGCAGTTTTCTATCGGGGGGCGCGTGGGGCTACACCTTC.

The chain joins TRBV9 to TRBJ1-6; D ambiguous. Germline CDR1 is SGDLS and CDR2 is YYNGEE. V was pared by 0 bases and J by 7 bases, with 17 bases between. The CDR3 consists of 17 residues. The CDR3 DNA is TGTGCCAGCAGCGTAGAGAGTTGGGCGGGCATAAATTCACCCCTCCACTTT. Amino acids: CASSVESWAGINSPLHF.

The J gene is TRBJ2-7, the V gene TRBV6-5; 7 nucleotides match TRBD1. V dropped 6 bases and J dropped 2; count of bases not matched to a gene: 10. CDR1 and CDR2 from the germline V gene are MNHEY and SVGAGI. The CDR3 covers 15 residues. In DNA, the CDR3 is TGTGCCAGCAGCCGTCGGACAGGACTGCCCTACGAGCAGTACTTC. Its translation: CASSRRTGLPYEQYF.

About this clone: An end of the junction does not agree with germline; a read error may underlie this. The chain combines TRBV11-3 with TRBJ2-2; D may be TRBD1 (6 bases). Germline V lookup: CDR1 SGHNT, CDR2 YENEEA. The CDR3 runs 16 residues. This CDR3 is CASSLDSGQNLGELFF. The DNA for the CDR3 is TGTGCCAGCAGCCTAGACAGCGGACAGAACTTGGGGGAGCTGTTTTTT.